The present entry profiles one TCR beta chain with its context. This record belongs to a study of spatial heterogeneity in lung cancer. Study information: Donors were about 70 untreated early-stage non-small cell lung cancer patients. Detected beta-chain sequences consistently exceeded alpha-chain sequences.

V was clipped by 1 base and J by 8 bases; unmatched bases: 6. The CDR3 consists of 13 residues. Germline CDR1 DFQATT, CDR2 SNEGSKA (reference sequence). Time point defined: blood at routine non-recurrence follow-up after resection. TCRdb reprocessed the 5' RACE reads with MiXCR, giving one entry per CDR3 protein. The repertoire includes fewer than 50,000 distinct CDR3 sequences, roughly a tenth of them detected once, and more than 15% sits in the top ten. The specimen was PBMCs, collected at follow-up. The chain links TRBV20-1 to TRBJ1-2, with 8 nucleotides matching TRBD1. This clonotype was sampled from a female donor with early-stage non-small cell lung cancer. CDR3: CSARGAAGGGYTF. Here the CDR3 DNA reads TGCAGTGCTAGAGGGGCGGCAGGGGGCGGCTACACCTTC.